The 24 T cell receptor beta chains below were found in one sample sequenced in a study of T cell responses to AZD1222 COVID-19 vaccine. TCRdb's copy holds only in-frame clones and misses some; the assay was immunoSEQ multiplex PCR. Among about 180,000 clones listed, almost 90% were seen once. The specimen was peripheral blood, collected on day 0 of AZD1222 vaccination. These receptor sequences come from an adult in good health.

The rearrangement uses TRBV4-3 and TRBJ2-3, with D tentatively TRBD2 (5 bases). The CDR3 is 15 amino acids. Trimming took off 0 bases at V and 2 bases at J, with 9 bases between the two ends. Germline loops: CDR1 LGHNA, CDR2 YSLEER. Here the CDR3 DNA reads TGCGCCAGCAGCCAAGACAGAGGGAACACAGATACGCAGTATTTT. Protein sequence: CASSQDRGNTDTQYF.

The chain has TRBV6-5 and TRBJ1-1, with D perhaps TRBD1 (6 bases). The germline gives CDR1 MNHEY, CDR2 SVGAGI. This CDR3 comprises 13 residues. V dropped 8 bases and J dropped 0 bases, with 10 bases sitting between them. CDR3 nucleotides: TGTGCCAGCGGGGGGACATTGAACACTGAAGCTTTCTTT. Protein sequence: CASGGTLNTEAFF.

The chain couples TRBV30 to TRBJ1-5, with 8 bases identical to TRBD1. The CDR3 is made up of 14 amino acids. From germline, CDR1 is GTSNPN and CDR2 SVGIG (reference sequence). The ends lost 0 bases at V and 6 bases at J; junction bases unmatched: 4. CDR3 DNA: TGTGCCTGGAGTGTACAGGGGGGGTTTCAGCCCCAGCATTTT. Protein product: CAWSVQGGFQPQHF.

The chain is built from TRBV19 and TRBJ1-2; D call uncertain. CDR1 and CDR2 (germline): LNHDA, SQIVND (reference sequence). V lost 1 base, J lost 7 bases, and 19 bases lay in between. CDR3 length: 16 residues. This CDR3 is CASSIGTAHRGGGYTF. CDR3 in DNA: TGTGCCAGTAGTATAGGGACGGCCCACCGCGGAGGTGGCTACACCTTC.

The V gene is TRBV4-2, the J gene TRBJ1-4, with TRBD1 as a possible D gene (6 bases). Trimming pared 4 bases from V and 0 bases from J, leaving 15 bases between. The CDR3 has 17 residues. Germline V gene data show CDR1 as LGHNA and CDR2 as YNFKEQ. The CDR3 DNA is TGTGCCAGCAGCCCCCTGAAGGGGGATGCAACTAATGAAAAACTGTTTTTT. Protein: CASSPLKGDATNEKLFF.

This clone has just one count. The chain recombines TRBV10-3 with TRBJ1-3; no firm D call. The V end lost 0 bases, the J end lost 4 bases, and 7 bases lay between the germline ends. CDR3 length: 14 residues. Germline-derived CDR1 and CDR2 are ENHRY and SYGVKD. DNA of the CDR3: TGTGCCATCAGTGAGTCGACCGGGGGAAACACCATATATTTT. Translation: CAISESTGGNTIYF.

In this sample, this clone turned up a few times. This chain links TRBV6-5 with TRBJ1-6; D not certain. Trimming left V 10 bases short and J 4 bases short, with 14 bases between. CDR3 size: 14 residues. From germline, CDR1 is MNHEY and CDR2 SVGAGI. The CDR3 sequence is CATGPSNYNSPLHF. The CDR3 DNA sequence: TGTGCCACTGGACCGTCGAATTATAATTCACCCCTCCACTTT.

This chain uses TRBV28 with TRBJ1-3, with D unresolved. V lost 6 bases, J lost 4 bases, and 13 bases lay in between. The CDR3 has 14 amino acids. Germline lookup yields CDR1 MDHEN and CDR2 SYDVKM. The CDR3 DNA is TGTGCCAGCAGCCAAACACGAGCAGGAAACACCATATATTTT. Encoded protein: CASSQTRAGNTIYF.

The chain combines TRBV19 with TRBJ1-2; a weak D match, TRBD1 (6 bases). Between the trimmed V and J ends, which lost 3 bases and 8 bases, there was a span of 13 bases. Germline V gene data show CDR1 as LNHDA and CDR2 as SQIVND (reference sequence). CDR3 length: 13 amino acids. As DNA, the CDR3 is TGTGCCAGTAGTATCGGTCAGGGGATCGGCTACACCTTC. Translation gives CASSIGQGIGYTF.

The rearrangement joins TRBV5-4 to TRBJ1-1, with no clear D. CDR1 and CDR2 (germline): SGHNT, YYREEE (reference sequence). The CDR3 is 13 residues long. Trimming took off 1 base at V and 1 base at J, with 5 bases between the two ends. The CDR3 protein is CASSLYRNTEAFF. The CDR3 nucleotides read TGTGCCAGCAGCTTGTACAGGAACACTGAAGCTTTCTTT.

The chain links TRBV9 to TRBJ2-7; tentative D call: TRBD1 (6 bases). CDR1 SGDLS and CDR2 YYNGEE come from the germline V gene. V dropped 3 bases and J dropped 0 bases, with 10 bases sitting between them. This CDR3 comprises 14 residues. DNA of the CDR3: TGTGCCAGCAGCGGCAGGGGAAGCTCCTACGAGCAGTACTTC. Translated: CASSGRGSSYEQYF.

This chain joins TRBV6-5 and TRBJ1-1, with D unclear. V was clipped by 2 bases and J by 0 bases, with 7 bases between them. Per the germline V gene, CDR1 is MNHEY and CDR2 is SVGAGI. This CDR3 comprises 14 residues. The CDR3 reads CASSYQDMNTEAFF. The CDR3, as DNA: TGTGCCAGCAGTTACCAAGACATGAACACTGAAGCTTTCTTT.

This chain links TRBV30 with TRBJ1-6; D call uncertain. The CDR3 totals 9 residues. Trimming took off 6 bases at V and 6 bases at J, with 0 bases between the two ends. Germline V gene data show CDR1 as GTSNPN and CDR2 as SVGIG (reference sequence). CDR3 in amino acids: CACNSPLHF. In nucleotides, the CDR3 is TGTGCCTGTAATTCACCCCTCCACTTT.

CDR3 loop: CASTRDRDGYTF. The DNA of the CDR3 is TGTGCCAGCACCCGGGACAGGGATGGCTACACCTTC. V is TRBV18 and J is TRBJ1-2; TRBD1 aligns across 9 bases. V lost 8 bases, J lost 6 bases, and 4 bases stayed unmatched. This CDR3 is 12 amino acids long. The germline V gene encodes CDR1 KGHSH and CDR2 LQKENI.

The chain joins TRBV7-2 to TRBJ2-5; D unclear. The CDR3 runs 11 residues. Per germline, CDR1 SGHTA and CDR2 FQGNSA. With 3 bases removed from V and 1 base from J, the gap between germline ends came to 0 bases. The CDR3 nucleotides read TGTGCCAGCAGCTTCCAAGAGACCCAGTACTTC. It codes for CASSFQETQYF.

The rearrangement uses TRBV7-2 and TRBJ1-1; D unresolved. This CDR3 has 14 residues. The germline V gene encodes CDR1 SGHTA and CDR2 FQGNSA. V lost 1 base to trimming and J lost 1 base, with 7 bases between them. The CDR3 bases are TGTGCCAGCAGCTTAGTAGCGTCGAACACTGAAGCTTTCTTT. Translation gives CASSLVASNTEAFF.

In its sample, this clone was seen once. The chain has TRBV5-4 and TRBJ1-4, with D unclear. CDR3 length: 15 amino acids. V was clipped by 6 bases and J by 8 bases, with 20 bases between them. From germline, CDR1 is SGHNT and CDR2 YYREEE (reference sequence). CDR3 sequence (DNA): TGTGCCAGCACCCTTAAGAGCTCGGCGGGCGAAAAACTGTTTTTT. Encoded protein: CASTLKSSAGEKLFF.

This clone occurred a few times. The V and J genes are TRBV1 and TRBJ2-3; the table assigns TRBD2, which was not confirmed against the DNA. TRBV1 is annotated as a pseudogene. CDR3 length: 14 residues. The CDR3: CTSSQRTSTDTQYF. The CDR3 DNA sequence: TGCACCAGCAGCCAACGGACTAGCACAGATACGCAGTATTTT.

This clone appeared a single time. V and J are TRBV2 and TRBJ1-6; unclear D gene. Trimming removed 2 bases from V and 10 bases from J, with 12 bases in between. This CDR3 contains 14 residues. Germline V gene data show CDR1 as SNHLY and CDR2 as FYNNEI. Written as DNA, the CDR3 is TGTGCCAGCAGTGAATTGCAGGTCAGGTCACCCCTCCACTTT. This translates into CASSELQVRSPLHF.

The count of this clone is one. The chain recombines TRBV7-6 with TRBJ2-5; 7 bases agree with TRBD2. Germline CDR1 SGHVS, CDR2 FNYEAQ. With V trimmed by 1 base and J by 5 bases, 4 bases remained unmatched. This CDR3 is built from 14 residues. CDR3 protein: CASSLGGGMETQYF. The CDR3 DNA sequence: TGTGCCAGCAGCTTAGGGGGGGGAATGGAGACCCAGTACTTC.

The rearrangement uses TRBV6-5 and TRBJ2-7; D gene unclear. The CDR3 contains 12 residues. Germline V lookup: CDR1 MNHEY, CDR2 SVGAGI. V lost 8 bases and J 3 bases, leaving 11 bases between the germline ends. The CDR3 sequence is CASGTRFYEQYF. In DNA, the CDR3 is TGTGCCAGCGGTACCAGATTCTACGAGCAGTACTTC.

The V call is TRBV5-1, the J call TRBJ1-2; D is ambiguous. In germline, CDR1 is SGHRS, CDR2 YFSETQ. This CDR3 is built from 13 residues. The V and J ends lost 0 bases and 6 bases respectively, with 9 bases between them. The CDR3 protein is CASSLGKIDGYTF. The CDR3 bases are TGCGCCAGCAGCTTGGGGAAAATTGATGGCTACACCTTC.

The V call is TRBV27, the J call TRBJ2-6, with TRBD1 matching over 7 bases. Trimming cost V 2 bases and J 0 bases; bases outside gene matches: 4. The CDR3 covers 17 residues. Germline CDR1 reads MNHEY; CDR2 reads SMNVEV (reference sequence). CDR3 nucleotide sequence: TGTGCCAGCAGTTTAGGACAGGCGAGCTCTGGGGCCAACGTCCTGACTTTC. This encodes CASSLGQASSGANVLTF.

The chain recombines TRBV18 with TRBJ1-2, with D maybe TRBD1 (5 bases). Germline lookup yields CDR1 KGHSH and CDR2 LQKENI. The CDR3 spans 15 residues. Trimming removed 3 bases from V and 4 bases from J, with 15 bases in between. Here the CDR3 DNA reads TGTGCCAGCTCACCCTTGGGGGAGGGAGCCTATGGCTACACCTTC. This sequence encodes CASSPLGEGAYGYTF. The entire variable domain, with the rest obtained from reference TRBV18 and TRBJ1-2, is as follows: NAGVMQNPRHLVRRRGQEARLRCSPMKGHSHVYWYRQLPEEGLKFMVYLQKENIIDESGMPKERFSAEFPKEGPSILRIQQVVRGDSAAYFCASSPLGEGAYGYTFGSGTRLTVV.